This T cell receptor (beta chain) was recovered during a study of blood T cell repertoires in COVID-19. Study-wide context: COVID-19 samples, acute and convalescent, were from the United States, Italy and Spain. Sample material is recorded as cDNA or gDNA derived from T cells, B-cell-depleted T cells, or PBMCs.

Authors' data handling: Reference gene primer amplification gave estimated nucleated cell counts. Assay used: immunoSEQ multiplex PCR; TCRdb lists only in-frame clones, some missing. The DNA gave D and trimming, while V, J and clone size come from that table. The sample has some 170,000 clones, 85% to 90% seen once. Those enrolled in Seattle joined during active infection and were followed longitudinally afterward. Germline lookup yields CDR1 MNHEY and CDR2 SVGAGI. The germline V and J ends were trimmed by 6 bases and 6 bases, with 18 bases remaining between them. This CDR3 spans 14 amino acids. The sequence was obtained from a woman in her sixties or seventies with COVID-19, enrolled during active disease. The J gene is TRBJ2-7, the V gene TRBV6-5; D might be TRBD2 (5 bases). Sequencing was carried out using peripheral blood. CDR3: CASSLRGAVGEQYF. The CDR3 DNA sequence: TGTGCCAGCAGCCTCCGTGGAGCGGTGGGCGAGCAGTACTTC.